These 9 T cell receptor beta chains came from one sample sequenced in a study of T-cell memory formation after mild COVID-19. TCRdb called the 5' RACE reads again in MiXCR, with one record for every CDR3 protein. The repertoire holds fewer than 75,000 distinct CDR3 sequences, with roughly an eighth as singletons. Material: PBMCs or a T cell subset sorted from them (not recorded which). These receptor sequences come from a man younger than 35 who had mild COVID-19 (a few samples of this study predate the infection). Cell type and time point are not known.

Remarks on this clonotype: Relative to the germline gene, one junction end is altered; a read error may explain this. V usage is TRBV6-5 and J usage is TRBJ1-1; D unclear. The CDR3 runs 14 residues. Germline CDR1 reads MNHEY; CDR2 reads SVGAGI. Here the CDR3 DNA reads TGTGCCAGCTGTTACGCGGGCGCGAACACTGAAGCTTTCTTT. This translates into CASCYAGANTEAFF.

This clonotype came up many times. The rearrangement joins TRBV10-3 to TRBJ1-4, with 7 bases aligning to TRBD1. The germline V gene has CDR1 ENHRY and CDR2 SYGVKD. The length of the CDR3 is 13 residues. The V and J ends lost 8 bases and 3 bases, in that order; junction bases with no gene match: 3. The CDR3 protein is CAIGGQPNEKLFF. For the CDR3, the DNA is TGTGCCATCGGGGGACAGCCTAATGAAAAACTGTTTTTT.

This clonotype turned up a few times. The V and J genes are TRBV5-1 and TRBJ2-7, with 10 bases matching TRBD1. Trimming removed 0 bases from V and 7 bases from J; junction bases left unmatched: 7. Germline V lookup: CDR1 SGHRS, CDR2 YFSETQ. This CDR3 is 15 amino acids long. This CDR3 is CASSLDGQGGREQYF. The CDR3 bases are TGCGCCAGCAGCTTGGACGGACAGGGGGGGAGGGAGCAGTACTTC.

The V call is TRBV7-9, the J call TRBJ2-1; D gene unclear. CDR1 and CDR2 from the germline V gene are SEHNR and FQNEAQ (reference sequence). Trimming shortened V by 0 bases and J by 2 bases, and 8 bases separated the two germline ends. There are 15 residues in the CDR3. The CDR3 here is CASSLALRPYNEQFF. In nucleotides, the CDR3 is TGTGCCAGCAGCTTAGCTCTGCGCCCCTACAATGAGCAGTTCTTC. Full variable domain (rest looked up from reference TRBV7-9 and TRBJ2-1): DTGVSQNPRHKITKRGQNVTFRCDPISEHNRLYWYRQTLGQGPEFLTYFQNEAQLEKSRLLSDRFSAERPKGSFSTLEIQRTEQGDSAMYLCASSLALRPYNEQFFGPGTRLTVL.

This clonotype has more than one count but fewer than ten. The rearrangement joins TRBV3-1 to TRBJ1-2, with a weak D call TRBD1 (5 bases). Trimming left V 3 bases short and J 5 bases short, with 16 bases between. Per the germline V gene, CDR1 is LGHDT and CDR2 is YNNKEL (reference sequence). The CDR3 contains 15 residues. CDR3 region: CASSHPGPTSYGYTF. CDR3 in DNA: TGTGCCAGCAGCCATCCGGGACCGACAAGTTATGGCTACACCTTC.

In its sample, this clonotype was seen a few times. V usage is TRBV20-1 and J usage is TRBJ1-1; D is perhaps TRBD1 (6 bases). Trimming left V 5 bases short and J 3 bases short, with 13 bases between. This CDR3 is 13 amino acids long. CDR1 and CDR2 from the germline V gene are DFQATT and SNEGSKA (reference sequence). CDR3 amino acids: CSASRGEHTEAFF. In DNA form, the CDR3 reads TGCAGTGCTTCTAGGGGGGAACACACTGAAGCTTTCTTT.

This clonotype was counted ten times or more. The DNA of the CDR3 is TGTGCCAGCAGGCGACTAGACGGCTCCTACAATGAGCAGTTCTTC. Translation: CASRRLDGSYNEQFF. The V and J genes are TRBV5-5 and TRBJ2-1; tentatively, D is TRBD2 (6 bases). The CDR3 spans 15 residues. V shed 5 bases and J shed 0 bases, with 12 bases lying between them. Germline CDR1 reads SGHKS; CDR2 reads YYEKEE (reference sequence).

This clonotype has a handful of counts. The chain couples TRBV18 to TRBJ1-1; D remains ambiguous. Germline V gene lookup returns CDR1 KGHSH and CDR2 LQKENI. This CDR3 region has 14 residues. Trimming pared 1 base from V and 4 bases from J, leaving 10 bases between. CDR3 residues: CASSPLSDLTEAFF. Written as DNA, the CDR3 is TGTGCCAGCTCACCACTTTCGGACCTCACTGAAGCTTTCTTT.

This clonotype was seen only a few times. The gene calls are TRBV3-1 and TRBJ2-3; TRBD2 matches at 7 bases. J was trimmed by 0 bases and V by 3 bases; bases with no gene match: 12. The germline gives CDR1 LGHDT, CDR2 YNNKEL (reference sequence). This CDR3 spans 18 amino acids. The CDR3 DNA reads TGTGCCAGCAGCCACCTTGGGGGGGGGAAGTTTAGCACAGATACGCAGTATTTT. It translates to CASSHLGGGKFSTDTQYF.